This TCR beta chain was sequenced in a study of OX40 agonist ivuxolimab in advanced cancers. Turning to the study itself: Participants averaged approximately 65 years of age (range 23 to 79) and were 82.7% male.

The table came from immunoSEQ multiplex PCR; TCRdb's copy has only in-frame clones and leaves some out. The sample includes around 15,000 clones, around nine tenths seen only once; the top ten take 3% to 4.5%. Material: CD4+ or CD8+ T cells sorted from blood, obtained in a trial of the OX40 agonist ivuxolimab. This TCR was sampled from an adult with an advanced solid tumor such as melanoma, head and neck, liver or kidney cancer.

This CDR3 reads CASSMLGSNTGELFF. The DNA for the CDR3 is TGTGCCAGCAGCATGCTGGGCTCGAACACCGGGGAGCTGTTTTTT. The V gene is TRBV7-3, the J gene TRBJ2-2; D not resolved. V was shortened by 5 bases and J by 0 bases, with 10 bases between the two germline ends. CDR1 SGHTA and CDR2 FQGTGA come from the germline V gene. The CDR3 extends over 15 amino acids.